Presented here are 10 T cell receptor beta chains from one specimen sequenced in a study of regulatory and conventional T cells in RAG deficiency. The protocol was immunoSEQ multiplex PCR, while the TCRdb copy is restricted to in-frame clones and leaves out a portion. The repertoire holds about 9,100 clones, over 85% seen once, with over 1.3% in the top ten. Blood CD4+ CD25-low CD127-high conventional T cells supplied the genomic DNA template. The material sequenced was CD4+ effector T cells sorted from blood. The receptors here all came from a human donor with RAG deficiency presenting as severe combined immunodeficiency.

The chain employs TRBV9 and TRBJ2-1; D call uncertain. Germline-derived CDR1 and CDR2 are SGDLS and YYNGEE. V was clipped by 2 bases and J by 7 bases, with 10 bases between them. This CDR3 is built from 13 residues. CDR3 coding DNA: TGTGCCAGCAGCGTCGCCGATTGGAATGAGCAGTTCTTC. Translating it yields CASSVADWNEQFF.

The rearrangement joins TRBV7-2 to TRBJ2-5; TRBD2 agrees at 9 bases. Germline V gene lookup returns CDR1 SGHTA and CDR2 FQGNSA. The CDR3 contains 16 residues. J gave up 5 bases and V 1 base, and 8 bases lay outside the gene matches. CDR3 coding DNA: TGTGCCAGCAGCTTAGTGGGCGGGAGGGGAATGGAGACCCAGTACTTC. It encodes CASSLVGGRGMETQYF.

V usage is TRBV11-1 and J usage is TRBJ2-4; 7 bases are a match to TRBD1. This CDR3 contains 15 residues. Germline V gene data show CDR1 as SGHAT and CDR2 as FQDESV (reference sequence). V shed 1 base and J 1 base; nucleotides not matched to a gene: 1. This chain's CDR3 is CASSLEQGAKNIQYF. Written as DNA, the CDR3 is TGTGCCAGCAGCTTAGAACAGGGGGCCAAAAACATTCAGTACTTC.

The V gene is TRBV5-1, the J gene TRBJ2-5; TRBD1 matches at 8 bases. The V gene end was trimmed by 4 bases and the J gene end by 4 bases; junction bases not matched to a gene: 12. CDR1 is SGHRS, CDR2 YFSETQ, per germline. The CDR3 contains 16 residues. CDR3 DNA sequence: TGCGCCAGCAGCAGCCAACCGGGACAGGCGGGAGAGACCCAGTACTTC. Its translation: CASSSQPGQAGETQYF.

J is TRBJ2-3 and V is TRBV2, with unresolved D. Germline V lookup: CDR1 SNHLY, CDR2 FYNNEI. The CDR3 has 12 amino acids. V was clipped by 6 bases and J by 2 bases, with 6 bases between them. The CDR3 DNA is TGTGCCAGCAGCCTGCTCACAGATACGCAGTATTTT. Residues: CASSLLTDTQYF. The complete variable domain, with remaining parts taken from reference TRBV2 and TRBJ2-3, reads EPEVTQTPSHQVTQMGQEVILRCVPISNHLYFYWYRQILGQKVEFLVSFYNNEISEKSEIFDDQFSVERPDGSNFTLKIRSTKLEDSAMYFCASSLLTDTQYFGPGTRLTVL.

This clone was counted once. The CDR3 here is CASSHWDRRFYGYTF. The CDR3 DNA sequence: TGTGCCAGCAGCCACTGGGACAGGCGGTTCTATGGCTACACCTTC. The J gene is TRBJ1-2, the V gene TRBV7-2; TRBD1 aligns across 8 bases. CDR1 SGHTA and CDR2 FQGNSA come from the germline V gene. V shed 5 bases, J shed 4 bases, and the junction held 9 bases outside the gene matches. The CDR3 has 15 amino acids.

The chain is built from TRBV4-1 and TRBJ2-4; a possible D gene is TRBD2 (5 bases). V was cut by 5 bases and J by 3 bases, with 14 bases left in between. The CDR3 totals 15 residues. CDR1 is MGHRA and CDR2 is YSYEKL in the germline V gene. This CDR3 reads CASSFLGRGKNIQYF. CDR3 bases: TGCGCCAGCAGCTTCCTGGGGAGAGGCAAAAACATTCAGTACTTC.

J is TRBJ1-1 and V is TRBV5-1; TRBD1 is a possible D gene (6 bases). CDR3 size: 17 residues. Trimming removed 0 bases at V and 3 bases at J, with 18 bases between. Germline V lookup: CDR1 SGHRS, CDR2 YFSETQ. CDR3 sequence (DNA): TGCGCCAGCAGCTTGGCCCCCAGGGGTTGGGTAGACACTGAAGCTTTCTTT. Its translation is CASSLAPRGWVDTEAFF.

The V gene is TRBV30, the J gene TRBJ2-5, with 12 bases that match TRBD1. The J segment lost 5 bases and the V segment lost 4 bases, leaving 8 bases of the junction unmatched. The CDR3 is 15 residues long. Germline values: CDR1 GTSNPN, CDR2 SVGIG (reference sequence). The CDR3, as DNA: TGTGCCTGGAACGCCGGGACAGGGGGCTGGGAGACCCAGTACTTC. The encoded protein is CAWNAGTGGWETQYF.

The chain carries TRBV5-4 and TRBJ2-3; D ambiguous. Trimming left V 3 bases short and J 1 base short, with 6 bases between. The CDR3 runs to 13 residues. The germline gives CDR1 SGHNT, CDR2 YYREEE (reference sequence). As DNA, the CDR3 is TGTGCCAGCAGCTCAGTAGGCACAGATACGCAGTATTTT. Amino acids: CASSSVGTDTQYF. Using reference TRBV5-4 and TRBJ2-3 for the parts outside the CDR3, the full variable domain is ETGVTQSPTHLIKTRGQQVTLRCSSQSGHNTVSWYQQALGQGPQFIFQYYREEENGRGNFPPRFSGLQFPNYSSELNVNALELDDSALYLCASSSVGTDTQYFGPGTRLTVL.